This TCR beta chain derives from a study of CD8 T cells in ankylosing spondylitis. Study observations and caveats: The study looked at matched synovial fluid samples from ankylosing spondylitis patients. Disease-linked clones were reported to be significantly enriched there. Disease-linked clones proved CD8+ and comparatively uncommon in peripheral blood. Characteristic, it appeared, of ankylosing spondylitis blood was a TCR beta motif of seven or eight highly homologous variants. In the blood and synovial fluid of reactive arthritis, some motif variants had been previously reported.

Trimming cost V 7 bases and J 2 bases, with 10 bases left between them. The CDR3 runs 13 residues. Germline V gene data show CDR1 as LNHDA and CDR2 as SQIVND (reference sequence). As the method for making TCR beta libraries, quantitative 5'-RACE with molecular barcodes was used. One entry per CDR3 protein, called by TCRdb with MiXCR from the 5' RACE reads. The table lists roughly 440,000 distinct CDR3 sequences, 15% to 20% of them singletons. A note on this clonotype: What it binds is unknown.

The material sequenced was blood, either unsorted or a sorted T cell fraction (not recorded which). This receptor was identified in a male donor with ankylosing spondylitis. The gene calls are TRBV19 and TRBJ2-3, with D perhaps TRBD2 (5 bases). CDR3 DNA: TGTGCCAGTACGGGAAGGACCACAGATACGCAGTATTTT. Translation gives CASTGRTTDTQYF. The whole variable domain, remainder taken from reference TRBV19 and TRBJ2-3, is DGGITQSPKYLFRKEGQNVTLSCEQNLNHDAMYWYRQDPGQGLRLIYYSQIVNDFQKGDIAEGYSVSREKKESFPLTVTSAQKNPTAFYLCASTGRTTDTQYFGPGTRLTVL.